This T cell receptor beta chain was recorded in a study of T cells in Graves' hyperthyroidism and ophthalmopathy. About the study: Before treatment of any kind, peripheral blood was taken at initial diagnosis.

The V gene end was trimmed by 6 bases and the J gene end by 4 bases; junction bases not matched to a gene: 10. In germline, CDR1 is LGHDT, CDR2 YNNKEL (reference sequence). This CDR3 region has 15 residues. Study-level findings and limits: Model output signaled ophthalmopathy a median around 5.9 months ahead of onset. Most thyroid clonotypes that were expanded above 0.001 also turned up in blood.

The CDR3 regions of TCR beta were amplified from RNA transcripts. HTBI primers drove first-round RT-PCR of the TCR CDR3. Each CDR3 protein is one row after TCRdb ran MiXCR on the multiplex PCR reads. The profile shows 450,000 to 650,000 distinct CDR3 sequences, 15% to 20% of them singletons. There are many counts of this clonotype. Its antigen is unidentified. The rearrangement joins TRBV3-1 to TRBJ1-2; 8 bases are a match to TRBD1. Material for sequencing was blood. The receptor was isolated from a woman younger than 30 with Graves' ophthalmopathy. The CDR3 loop is CASRDGLGTGYGYTF. The CDR3 nucleotides read TGTGCCAGCAGGGACGGCCTCGGGACAGGCTATGGCTACACCTTC.